These 21 T cell receptor beta chains were all obtained from the same sample, sequenced in a study of post-analysis software for immune sequencing data. General study points: The five TRBV segments detected at higher frequency in patients than in controls included TRBV5-6, TRBV5-1 and TRBV20-1.

Incorporated into the TCR beta cDNA libraries were unique molecular identifiers, which served to reduce PCR and sequencing biases. TCRdb re-called the PCR reads with MiXCR, one entry per CDR3 protein. The top ten clones hold about 1.5% of a sample with 450,000 to 650,000 distinct CDR3 sequences, roughly 40% of them seen once. Their target antigens are unknown. The sample taken for sequencing was blood. The receptors derive from a girl under 18 with multiple sclerosis.

This clonotype was detected only a few times. The rearrangement uses TRBV19 and TRBJ2-3; the D is unclear. The CDR3 spans 12 residues. Germline lookup yields CDR1 LNHDA and CDR2 SQIVND (reference sequence). Trimming shortened V by 4 bases and J by 4 bases, and 6 bases separated the two germline ends. The CDR3 coding sequence is TGTGCCAGTAGTACCGAACCAGATACGCAGTATTTT. It is translated as CASSTEPDTQYF.

This clonotype appeared a few times. The chain employs TRBV5-1 and TRBJ1-2; 8 nucleotides match TRBD1. The V segment lost 4 bases and the J segment 0 bases; nucleotides outside the gene matches: 5. Germline assignment: CDR1 SGHRS and CDR2 YFSETQ. This CDR3 region has 15 residues. The CDR3 reads CASSRDRGANYGYTF. CDR3 in DNA: TGCGCCAGCAGCCGTGACAGGGGAGCTAACTATGGCTACACCTTC.

This clonotype was observed a few times. V and J are TRBV5-1 and TRBJ2-3, with 9 nucleotides matching TRBD1. Trimming cost V 4 bases and J 4 bases; bases outside gene matches: 7. CDR1 is SGHRS, CDR2 YFSETQ, per germline. The CDR3 runs to 15 residues. CDR3 in DNA: TGCGCCAGCAGCCAGGACAGGGGTCGCGCAGATACGCAGTATTTT. Protein sequence: CASSQDRGRADTQYF.

The rearrangement uses TRBV2 and TRBJ2-5, with 11 bases that match TRBD1. Near its end, the DNA agrees better with TRBJ2-7, so the J call may be wrong. CDR1 is SNHLY, CDR2 FYNNEI, per germline. The length of the CDR3 is 13 residues. The CDR3 loop reads CASRDRGINEQYF. Written as DNA, the CDR3 is TGTGCCAGCCGGGACAGGGGGATCAACGAGCAGTACTTC.

This clonotype was seen only a few times. This sequence joins TRBV12-3 or TRBV12-4 and TRBJ2-5, with 7 bases aligning to TRBD1. The J call may be faulty, since TRBJ2-7 better matches the DNA end. The CDR3 covers 14 residues. CDR3 in DNA: TGTGCCAGCAGTTTGAGGGGGCGCCAGTACGAGCAGTACTTC. This sequence encodes CASSLRGRQYEQYF.

The rearrangement joins TRBV7-3 to TRBJ2-5; 7 bases align to TRBD1. Germline V gene sequence: CDR1 SGHTA, CDR2 FQGTGA. After removal of 5 bases from V and 3 bases from J, the junction contained 9 bases not matched to a gene. CDR3 size: 15 residues. This CDR3 reads CASSPRTGRKETQYF. The CDR3 DNA is TGTGCCAGCAGCCCCCGGACAGGACGAAAAGAGACCCAGTACTTC.

Notes on this clonotype: A junction boundary mismatches the germline segment, possibly from a read error. This rearrangement joins TRBV12-3 or TRBV12-4 to TRBJ2-5; 8 nucleotides agree with TRBD1. The CDR3 extends over 14 amino acids. The CDR3 is CAISSGQGQETQYF. CDR3 sequence (DNA): TGTGCCATCAGTTCCGGACAGGGACAAGAGACCCAGTACTTC.

The chain is built from TRBV12-3 or TRBV12-4 and TRBJ1-1; D unclear. The CDR3 sequence is 16 residues long. V gave up 3 bases and J gave up 5 bases, with 19 bases separating them. The CDR3 DNA sequence: TGTGCCAGCAGTTTTAAGTATGGGCACGGCGGAACTGAAGCTTTCTTT. It is translated as CASSFKYGHGGTEAFF.

This clonotype was detected only a few times. The chain couples TRBV27 to TRBJ1-2, with D hard to call. Trimming took off 6 bases at V and 8 bases at J, with 19 bases between the two ends. CDR3 length equals 14 residues. Germline CDR1 MNHEY, CDR2 SMNVEV (reference sequence). CDR3: CASRLSGSILGYTF. The CDR3 coding sequence is TGTGCCAGCAGACTTTCCGGGTCAATACTAGGCTACACCTTC.

This clonotype was detected only a few times. The chain links TRBV20-1 to TRBJ2-7, with 8 positions matching TRBD2. The J segment lost 6 bases and the V segment lost 3 bases, leaving 10 bases of the junction unmatched. CDR3 size: 14 residues. Germline assignment: CDR1 DFQATT and CDR2 SNEGSKA (reference sequence). The CDR3 coding sequence is TGCAGTGCTAGCCAGCGGGGGACCTCGGGCGAGCAGTACTTC. It specifies CSASQRGTSGEQYF.

This clonotype was seen only a few times. This rearrangement joins TRBV7-9 to TRBJ2-1, with D maybe TRBD1 (5 bases). The V gene's germline CDR1 is SEHNR and CDR2 FQNEAQ (reference sequence). Trimming left V 1 base short and J 2 bases short, with 9 bases between. The CDR3 sequence is 15 residues long. The CDR3 sequence is CASSLGAGTYNEQFF. For the CDR3, the DNA is TGTGCCAGCAGCTTAGGTGCAGGGACCTACAATGAGCAGTTCTTC.

The V call is TRBV12-3 or TRBV12-4, the J call TRBJ2-5; D possibly corresponds to TRBD1 (6 bases). This CDR3 contains 15 residues. Trimming took off 6 bases at V and 5 bases at J, with 19 bases between the two ends. CDR3 bases: TGTGCCAGCAGCTCATACCGGGATCAGGGGGAGACCCAGTACTTC. It yields the protein CASSSYRDQGETQYF.

This chain links TRBV6-6 with TRBJ1-1; no definite D call. Germline CDR1 is MNHNY and CDR2 is SVGAGI (reference sequence). The CDR3 consists of 12 residues. V was cut by 11 bases and J by 0 bases, with 10 bases left in between. This CDR3 is CAGSYMNTEAFF. CDR3 DNA sequence: TGTGCCGGGTCATACATGAACACTGAAGCTTTCTTT.

The chain uses TRBV12-3 or TRBV12-4 and TRBJ1-1, with 7 nucleotides matching TRBD1. Trimming cost V 7 bases and J 1 base; bases outside gene matches: 9. The CDR3 has 15 amino acids. The CDR3 loop reads CASTDPWTGNTEAFF. CDR3 sequence (DNA): TGTGCCAGCACCGACCCATGGACAGGGAACACTGAAGCTTTCTTT.

This clonotype came up a few times. The J gene is TRBJ2-5, the V gene TRBV4-1; D is ambiguous. The germline CDR1 and CDR2 sequences are MGHRA and YSYEKL. The CDR3 extends over 15 amino acids. The germline V and J ends were trimmed by 0 bases and 1 base, with 9 bases remaining between them. The chain's CDR3 is CASSQDPASQETQYF. DNA for the CDR3: TGCGCCAGCAGCCAAGATCCCGCCAGCCAAGAGACCCAGTACTTC.

This clonotype has only a few counts. CDR3 residues: CASSLGRLARGDEQYF. The CDR3, as DNA: TGTGCCAGCAGTTTAGGAAGACTAGCCCGTGGGGACGAGCAGTACTTC. The J gene is TRBJ2-5, the V gene TRBV12-3 or TRBV12-4; TRBD2 agrees at 7 bases. The J call is uncertain, as TRBJ2-7 better fits the DNA end. The CDR3 runs to 16 residues.

This clonotype was counted only a few times. The chain has TRBV6-5 and TRBJ1-2; 8 positions match TRBD1. Germline assignment: CDR1 MNHEY and CDR2 SVGAGI. The CDR3 sequence is 13 residues long. Trimming took 4 bases from V and 2 from J; bases not matched to a gene: 0. The DNA of the CDR3 is TGTGCCAGCAGTTGGGACAGGAACTATGGCTACACCTTC. Encoded protein: CASSWDRNYGYTF.

V is TRBV12-3 or TRBV12-4 and J is TRBJ1-5; tentatively, D is TRBD1 (5 bases). Trimming took 5 bases from V and 4 from J, leaving 21 bases between them. The CDR3 length is 17 residues. The CDR3, as DNA: TGTGCCAGCAGTCCAACGGGTGGCAGGGCTTTGAATCAGCCCCAGCATTTT. This encodes CASSPTGGRALNQPQHF.

In this sample, this clonotype turned up a few times. The chain links TRBV4-2 to TRBJ2-1, with a possible D match to TRBD2 (5 bases). Trimming took 1 base from V and 0 from J, leaving 10 bases between them. Germline V gene data show CDR1 as LGHNA and CDR2 as YNFKEQ. The CDR3 is 16 amino acids. In DNA, the CDR3 is TGTGCCAGCAGCCAAGCCCAACTAGTCTCCTACAATGAGCAGTTCTTC. Amino acids: CASSQAQLVSYNEQFF.

This clonotype showed up just a few times. The gene calls are TRBV20-1 and TRBJ2-7; TRBD1 matches at 7 bases. The CDR3 runs to 14 residues. V was clipped by 6 bases and J by 4 bases; unmatched bases: 12. Germline values: CDR1 DFQATT, CDR2 SNEGSKA (reference sequence). As DNA, the CDR3 is TGCAGTGCCAACCGACGACAGGGAAATTACGAGCAGTACTTC. This encodes CSANRRQGNYEQYF.

V usage is TRBV5-6 and J usage is TRBJ2-1; D could derive from TRBD1 or TRBD2 (7 bases each). There are 13 residues in the CDR3. CDR1 is SGHDT and CDR2 is YYEEEE in the germline V gene. V was shortened by 3 bases and J by 9 bases, with 13 bases between the two germline ends. The CDR3, as DNA: TGTGCCAGCAGCTCAGGGGGGGCCAGTGAGCAGTTCTTC. It translates to CASSSGGASEQFF.